One sample yielded the 17 T cell receptor beta chains listed below, sequenced in a study of blood T cells in healthy people across ages. A second PCR, run for about 7 to 11 cycles, used a sample-barcoded 5' primer plus a J-beta primer mix. One entry per CDR3 protein, called by TCRdb with MiXCR from the 5' RACE reads. The data hold about 1.8 million distinct CDR3 sequences, with around half observed a single time. Source material: blood. These receptor sequences come from a woman in her forties in good health.

J is TRBJ1-4 and V is TRBV5-1; 9 bases fit TRBD1. V was clipped by 0 bases and J by 7 bases; unmatched bases: 13. CDR3 length: 18 residues. CDR1 SGHRS and CDR2 YFSETQ come from the germline V gene. The CDR3 region is CASSLEGTGYGGPEKLFF. The CDR3 nucleotides are TGCGCCAGCAGCTTGGAAGGGACAGGGTATGGAGGTCCTGAAAAACTGTTTTTT.

In this sample, this clonotype turned up a few times. J is TRBJ2-7 and V is TRBV27, with 8 bases identical to TRBD2. Trimming took 4 bases from V and 5 from J; bases not matched to a gene: 7. Germline CDR1 is MNHEY and CDR2 is SMNVEV (reference sequence). The CDR3 runs 14 residues. The CDR3 coding sequence is TGTGCCAGCAGTTCAGGACTAGCTCCCAACGAGCAGTACTTC. This translates into CASSSGLAPNEQYF.

This clonotype has only a few counts. The CDR3 here is CASSYSGTLYGYTF. In DNA, the CDR3 is TGCGCCAGCAGCTACTCCGGGACGCTATATGGCTACACCTTC. The rearrangement uses TRBV5-1 and TRBJ1-2; a weak D match, TRBD1 (5 bases). The germline CDR1 and CDR2 sequences are SGHRS and YFSETQ. There are 14 residues in the CDR3. Trimming removed 3 bases from V and 5 bases from J, with 14 bases in between.

The chain employs TRBV28 and TRBJ2-4, with D perhaps matching TRBD2 (5 bases). The length of the CDR3 is 16 residues. V was shortened by 6 bases and J by 1 base, with 16 bases between the two germline ends. Germline V gene lookup returns CDR1 MDHEN and CDR2 SYDVKM. CDR3 sequence (DNA): TGTGCCAGCAGCCGGATCGGGGAGTCGGCCAAAAACATTCAGTACTTC. It specifies CASSRIGESAKNIQYF. Variable domain in full (rest from reference TRBV28 and TRBJ2-4): DVKVTQSSRYLVKRTGEKVFLECVQDMDHENMFWYRQDPGLGLRLIYFSYDVKMKEKGDIPEGYSVSREKKERFSLILESASTNQTSMYLCASSRIGESAKNIQYFGAGTRLSVL.

CDR3 loop: CASSWRGGWQETQYF. Here the CDR3 DNA reads TGTGCCAGCAGCTGGAGAGGGGGTTGGCAAGAGACCCAGTACTTC. The chain is built from TRBV5-6 and TRBJ2-5, with a tentative D call TRBD1 (6 bases). The V gene's germline CDR1 is SGHDT and CDR2 YYEEEE. The V and J ends lost 3 bases and 2 bases respectively, with 14 bases between them. This CDR3 contains 15 residues.

The rearrangement joins TRBV2 to TRBJ2-5, with a weak D call TRBD1 (5 bases). Germline V CDR1 and CDR2: SNHLY, FYNNEI. The CDR3 is 13 amino acids. The ends were cut back, 6 bases at V and 4 bases at J, with 12 bases in the middle. The CDR3 DNA reads as TGTGCCAGCAGGATGACAGAGGCAGAGACCCAGTACTTC. This translates into CASRMTEAETQYF.

This clonotype was seen just once. This chain connects TRBV28 to TRBJ2-2, with D perhaps TRBD1 or TRBD2 (5 bases each). V shed 5 bases and J shed 2 bases, with 15 bases lying between them. CDR1 MDHEN and CDR2 SYDVKM come from the germline V gene. CDR3 size: 16 residues. DNA for the CDR3: TGTGCCAGCAGTCCCACCGCCGGGGCCAACACCGGGGAGCTGTTTTTT. It encodes CASSPTAGANTGELFF.

This chain joins TRBV10-3 and TRBJ1-2; D remains unclear. With 5 bases removed from V and 8 bases from J, the gap between germline ends came to 12 bases. The length of the CDR3 is 12 residues. Germline assignment: CDR1 ENHRY and CDR2 SYGVKD. The CDR3 loop reads CAISRVNLGYTF. As DNA, the CDR3 is TGTGCCATCAGTCGGGTCAACCTAGGCTACACCTTC.

The sample holds a few counts of this clonotype. The gene calls are TRBV20-1 and TRBJ1-6; no definite D call. The germline CDR1 and CDR2 sequences are DFQATT and SNEGSKA (reference sequence). The CDR3 extends over 14 amino acids. V was trimmed by 0 bases and J by 8 bases, leaving 11 bases between them. In DNA form, the CDR3 reads TGCAGTGCTAGAGATACGAGCGTCTATTCACCCCTCCACTTT. It encodes CSARDTSVYSPLHF.

This clonotype was seen a handful of times. This rearrangement joins TRBV5-1 to TRBJ2-3; 7 nucleotides line up with TRBD1. This CDR3 is built from 14 residues. Germline-derived CDR1 and CDR2 are SGHRS and YFSETQ. With V trimmed by 2 bases and J by 4 bases, 4 bases remained unmatched. CDR3 in amino acids: CASSFRQGPDTQYF. The CDR3, as DNA: TGCGCCAGCAGCTTTCGACAGGGCCCAGATACGCAGTATTTT.

The table lists this clonotype with a few counts. The CDR3 nucleotides are TGTGCCAGCAGTTTATCCGGCTCGAGAGCTTTCTTT. The encoded protein is CASSLSGSRAFF. The chain recombines TRBV12-3 or TRBV12-4 with TRBJ1-1; no clear D. Trimming removed 2 bases from V and 10 bases from J, with 11 bases in between. CDR3 length: 12 amino acids.

In its sample, this clonotype was seen a few times. This rearrangement joins TRBV18 to TRBJ2-1; 10 bases are shared with TRBD2. V lost 2 bases to trimming and J lost 8 bases; unmatched junction nucleotides: 3. The germline V gene has CDR1 KGHSH and CDR2 LQKENI. The CDR3 extends over 14 amino acids. For the CDR3, the DNA is TGTGCCAGCTCACCAACGCTAGCGGGGGATGAGCAGTTCTTC. Translation gives CASSPTLAGDEQFF.

This clonotype was counted only a few times. This rearrangement joins TRBV7-2 to TRBJ2-5, with D perhaps TRBD2 (7 bases). The CDR3 loop spans 16 amino acids. The germline V gene encodes CDR1 SGHTA and CDR2 FQGNSA. Trimming took 5 bases from V and 3 from J, leaving 19 bases between them. The CDR3 loop is CASSGSGWGGKETQYF. As DNA, the CDR3 is TGTGCCAGCAGCGGTTCCGGGTGGGGGGGCAAAGAGACCCAGTACTTC.

The chain joins TRBV27 to TRBJ1-5; perhaps TRBD1 as D (6 bases). V was cut by 6 bases and J by 6 bases, with 15 bases left in between. Germline assignment: CDR1 MNHEY and CDR2 SMNVEV (reference sequence). The CDR3 extends over 14 amino acids. In DNA, the CDR3 is TGTGCCAGCAGACGTAGGGGGGTGGGTCAGCCCCAGCATTTT. Encoded protein: CASRRRGVGQPQHF.

The chain recombines TRBV18 with TRBJ1-6; 8 bases line up with TRBD1. Germline-derived CDR1 and CDR2 are KGHSH and LQKENI. V lost 4 bases and J lost 5; bases outside the gene matches: 4. There are 15 residues in the CDR3. The CDR3 DNA follows: TGTGCCAGCTCACGGACACAGGGGGATAATTCACCCCTCCACTTT. It codes for CASSRTQGDNSPLHF.

The chain combines TRBV11-2 with TRBJ2-1; TRBD1 aligns across 8 bases. The CDR3 extends over 16 amino acids. Germline V gene data show CDR1 as SGHAT and CDR2 as FQNNGV. V trimming: 1 base; J trimming: 8 bases; junction bases outside the gene matches: 10. The CDR3 DNA follows: TGTGCCAGCAGCTTAGGAGAGGGACAGGCGGTGCATGAGCAGTTCTTC. Amino acid sequence: CASSLGEGQAVHEQFF.

This chain connects TRBV4-1 to TRBJ2-5, with D maybe TRBD1 (5 bases). Germline V gene sequence: CDR1 MGHRA, CDR2 YSYEKL. This CDR3 spans 13 amino acids. V gave up 0 bases and J gave up 11 bases, with 13 bases separating them. CDR3 DNA sequence: TGCGCCAGCAGCCAAGAGAGGATGACAGAGCAGTACTTC. It codes for CASSQERMTEQYF.